This TCR beta chain was sequenced during a study of T cells in Graves' hyperthyroidism and ophthalmopathy. This clonotype was counted at least ten times. Deletions cut 4 bases from V and 2 bases from J, with 11 bases between. The germline gives CDR1 LGHDT, CDR2 YNNKEL (reference sequence). This CDR3 has 14 amino acids. RNA transcripts provided the source from which TCR beta CDR3 regions were amplified. When the TCR CDR3 underwent first-round RT-PCR, the HTBI primer set was used. TCRdb ran MiXCR on the multiplex PCR reads and lists one entry per CDR3 protein. The sample gives more than 550,000 distinct CDR3 sequences, approximately 18% of which show up once; roughly 17% is in the top ten.

The chain uses TRBV3-1 and TRBJ1-2, with D hard to call. Sequenced: blood. The TCR comes from a woman in her forties or fifties with Graves' hyperthyroidism that later progressed to Graves' ophthalmopathy. The CDR3 here is CASSRPGMNYGYTF. The CDR3 nucleotides read TGTGCCAGCAGCCGCCCGGGGATGAACTATGGCTACACCTTC. The full variable domain, in which reference TRBV3-1 and TRBJ1-2 provide the parts outside the CDR3, is DTAVSQTPKYLVTQMGNDKSIKCEQNLGHDTMYWYKQDSKKFLKIMFSYNNKELIINETVPNRFSPKSPDKAHLNLHINSLELGDSAVYFCASSRPGMNYGYTFGSGTRLTVV.